The 3 T cell receptor beta chains below were found in one sample sequenced in a study of tumor-infiltrating lymphocytes in localized non-small cell lung cancer. Using immunoSEQ multiplex PCR, the repertoire was profiled, and TCRdb retains in-frame clones only, with some absent. This sample has about 29,000 clones, with 70% to 90% found just once. The sample was lung tumor tissue. These receptors came from a human donor with non-small cell lung cancer.

This chain connects TRBV7-9 to TRBJ1-5; 8 bases are shared with TRBD1. Germline V gene lookup returns CDR1 SEHNR and CDR2 FQNEAQ (reference sequence). This CDR3 comprises 16 residues. With 6 bases clipped from V and 7 bases from J, the junction kept 14 bases outside the gene matches. The CDR3 here is CASSSGVQGAGQPQHF. For the CDR3, the DNA is TGTGCCAGCAGTTCGGGGGTTCAGGGGGCCGGACAGCCCCAGCATTTT.

This chain links TRBV4-1 with TRBJ1-1, with unresolved D. This CDR3 has 19 residues. The germline CDR1 and CDR2 sequences are MGHRA and YSYEKL. V lost 2 bases and J 1 base, leaving 23 bases between the germline ends. CDR3 in DNA: TGCGCCAGCAGCCAACCCCCTGGGCCCCTGAAGTCGCGGAACACTGAAGCTTTCTTT. It yields the protein CASSQPPGPLKSRNTEAFF.

The chain recombines TRBV9 with TRBJ1-6, with D tentatively TRBD1 (6 bases). The CDR3 length is 16 residues. Trimming shortened V by 4 bases and J by 10 bases, and 21 bases separated the two germline ends. The germline gives CDR1 SGDLS, CDR2 YYNGEE. The CDR3 loop is CASSPLGRGVGSPLHF. DNA of the CDR3: TGTGCCAGCAGCCCCCTGGGCAGGGGAGTAGGATCACCCCTCCACTTT.